The 10 T cell receptor beta chains given below trace back to one sample, sequenced in a study of blood T cell repertoires in COVID-19. Produced via immunoSEQ multiplex PCR; TCRdb's table is partial and in-frame only. The sample yields 150,000 or so clones, approximately 90% seen once. Sequences were obtained from peripheral blood. The receptors here all came from a man between 18 and 29 years old with acute or convalescent COVID-19.

This sequence joins TRBV2 and TRBJ2-5; 13 bases agree with TRBD2. The CDR3 is 18 residues long. Germline trimming cut 2 bases from V and 0 bases from J; bases unmatched to any gene: 6. CDR1 and CDR2 (germline): SNHLY, FYNNEI. The CDR3 loop reads CASSETGTSGTYQETQYF. CDR3 bases: TGTGCCAGCAGTGAAACGGGGACTAGCGGGACGTACCAAGAGACCCAGTACTTC. Variable domain in full (rest from reference TRBV2 and TRBJ2-5): EPEVTQTPSHQVTQMGQEVILRCVPISNHLYFYWYRQILGQKVEFLVSFYNNEISEKSEIFDDQFSVERPDGSNFTLKIRSTKLEDSAMYFCASSETGTSGTYQETQYFGPGTRLLVL.

The chain recombines TRBV7-9 with TRBJ1-1, with D maybe TRBD1 (5 bases). Germline lookup yields CDR1 SEHNR and CDR2 FQNEAQ (reference sequence). Trimming stripped 5 bases from V and 1 base from J, with 11 bases between. The CDR3 totals 14 residues. CDR3 coding DNA: TGTGCCAGCAGCCCCCGGACAAGGAACACTGAAGCTTTCTTT. Translation: CASSPRTRNTEAFF.

The chain joins TRBV7-8 to TRBJ2-4, with no clear D. The germline V and J ends were trimmed by 5 bases and 0 bases, with 14 bases remaining between them. The CDR3 extends over 16 amino acids. CDR1 and CDR2 from the germline V gene are SGHVS and FQNEAQ. DNA for the CDR3: TGTGCCAGCAGCCCCCGTGAGTTTATAGCCAAAAACATTCAGTACTTC. Its translation: CASSPREFIAKNIQYF. The whole variable domain, filled in from reference TRBV7-8 and TRBJ2-4, reads GAGVSQSPRYKVAKRGQDVALRCDPISGHVSLFWYQQALGQGPEFLTYFQNEAQLDKSGLPSDRFFAERPEGSVSTLKIQRTQQEDSAVYLCASSPREFIAKNIQYFGAGTRLSVL.

This rearrangement joins TRBV27 to TRBJ1-5; TRBD1 is a possible D gene (6 bases). In germline, CDR1 is MNHEY, CDR2 SMNVEV (reference sequence). The ends were cut back, 5 bases at V and 3 bases at J, with 11 bases in the middle. This CDR3 has 14 residues. In DNA, the CDR3 is TGTGCCAGCAGTCTGGGACAAAACAATCAGCCCCAGCATTTT. It yields the protein CASSLGQNNQPQHF.

The chain carries TRBV11-2 and TRBJ1-6, with 7 bases matching TRBD1. Losses at the gene ends were 5 bases for V and 4 bases for J; bases not matched to a gene: 8. The germline V gene has CDR1 SGHAT and CDR2 FQNNGV. CDR3 size: 16 residues. DNA of the CDR3: TGTGCCAGCAGCCAGAGACAGGGCATTTATAATTCACCCCTCCACTTT. It yields the protein CASSQRQGIYNSPLHF.

This clone appeared a single time. The rearrangement uses TRBV10-2 and TRBJ1-5; the match to TRBD1 covers 10 bases. This CDR3 spans 18 amino acids. CDR1 and CDR2 (germline): WSHSY, SAAADI. V trimming: 6 bases; J trimming: 2 bases; junction bases outside the gene matches: 13. For the CDR3, the DNA is TGCGCCAGCAGCGCCCGGACAGGGGGAGGTGTGGGCAATCAGCCCCAGCATTTT. Translated, it gives CASSARTGGGVGNQPQHF.

This chain uses TRBV25-1 with TRBJ1-2, with D possibly matching TRBD1 (5 bases). This CDR3 contains 13 residues. CDR1 and CDR2 (germline): MGHDK, SYGVNS. V gave up 8 bases and J gave up 4 bases, with 14 bases separating them. The CDR3 reads CASSSAGAYGYTF. CDR3 coding DNA: TGTGCCAGCTCTAGCGCCGGGGCCTATGGCTACACCTTC.

This clone was detected ten times or more. The V gene is TRBV25-1, the J gene TRBJ2-3; weak D call: TRBD1 (6 bases). Per the germline V gene, CDR1 is MGHDK and CDR2 is SYGVNS. Trimming left V 3 bases short and J 4 bases short, with 14 bases between. This CDR3 is 15 amino acids long. CDR3 amino acids: CASSDRGQTADTQYF. The CDR3 bases are TGTGCCAGCAGTGATCGGGGACAAACGGCAGATACGCAGTATTTT.

The CDR3 reads CASSLTGRTEAFF. The CDR3 nucleotides are TGTGCCAGCAGTTTAACAGGGAGAACTGAAGCTTTCTTT. The rearrangement uses TRBV12-3 or TRBV12-4 and TRBJ1-1, with a tentative D call TRBD1 (6 bases). The CDR3 sequence is 13 residues long. Trimming stripped 2 bases from V and 5 bases from J, with 9 bases between.

The chain carries TRBV19 and TRBJ2-5, with 7 bases that match TRBD1. Germline CDR1 and CDR2: LNHDA and SQIVND (reference sequence). J was trimmed by 5 bases and V by 6 bases; bases with no gene match: 9. The CDR3 sequence is 14 residues long. CDR3 sequence (DNA): TGTGCCAGTAGACGAACAGGGGTAGGGGAGACCCAGTACTTC. It translates to CASRRTGVGETQYF.